This is a list of T cell receptor beta chains from one sample in a study of PD-1 blockade in classical Hodgkin lymphoma. The table came from immunoSEQ multiplex PCR; TCRdb's copy has only in-frame clones and leaves some out. The sample lists around 65,000 clones, 80% to 90% occurring once. Material: peripheral blood mononuclear cells (PBMCs), obtained at baseline. The receptors stem from a human donor with classical Hodgkin lymphoma. Both conserved end residues are part of each CDR3. Each record gives: D gene, V gene, clone size, J gene, CDR3 protein, CDR3 DNA. D genes are given only for firm matches. Size values are once, few and many counts, or a class for expanded clones, and some rows have none.

D: -; V: TRBV10-2; size: -; J: TRBJ1-5; CDR3: CASNSGGYQPQHF; DNA: TGCGCCAGCAACAGCGGAGGGTATCAGCCCCAGCATTTT
D: TRBD1; V: TRBV29-1; size: -; J: TRBJ1-5; CDR3: CSVKEAGGGNQPQHF; DNA: TGCAGCGTTAAAGAGGCAGGGGGAGGGAATCAGCCCCAGCATTTT
D: TRBD2; V: TRBV30; size: -; J: TRBJ2-1; CDR3: CAWSGTSGGLAEQFF; DNA: TGTGCCTGGAGTGGGACTAGCGGGGGGCTCGCCGAGCAGTTCTTC
D: TRBD1; V: TRBV7-9; size: -; J: TRBJ2-7; CDR3: CASSLTSGTGGAGQYF; DNA: TGTGCCAGCAGCTTAACTTCCGGGACAGGGGGCGCGGGGCAGTACTTC
D: -; V: TRBV18; size: -; J: TRBJ2-5; CDR3: CASQKDFQETQYF; DNA: TGTGCCAGCCAAAAGGACTTCCAAGAGACCCAGTACTTC
D: TRBD1; V: TRBV13; size: -; J: TRBJ1-2; CDR3: CASSSGQGIYGYTF; DNA: TGTGCCAGCAGCTCGGGACAGGGGATCTATGGCTACACCTTC
D: TRBD1; V: TRBV18; size: -; J: TRBJ1-3; CDR3: CASSAGTENTIYF; DNA: TGTGCCAGCTCAGCCGGGACAGAAAACACCATATATTTT
D: -; V: TRBV7-9; size: -; J: TRBJ1-2; CDR3: CASSSGGVYGYTF; DNA: TGTGCCAGCAGCTCAGGTGGGGTCTATGGCTACACCTTC
D: -; V: TRBV7-9; size: -; J: TRBJ1-1; CDR3: CASSLPQGFRTEAFF; DNA: TGTGCCAGCAGCTTACCCCAGGGGTTTCGGACTGAAGCTTTCTTT
D: -; V: TRBV5-6; size: -; J: TRBJ2-5; CDR3: CASSRAPQETQYF; DNA: TGTGCCAGCAGCCGGGCTCCACAAGAGACCCAGTACTTC
D: -; V: TRBV19; size: -; J: TRBJ1-2; CDR3: CASSPYENPDPRLGYTF; DNA: TGTGCCAGTAGTCCGTATGAAAACCCGGACCCTAGACTCGGCTACACCTTC
D: TRBD2; V: TRBV10-2; size: -; J: TRBJ2-7; CDR3: CASSESSWGLVQDEQYF; DNA: TGCGCCAGCAGTGAGTCGAGTTGGGGACTAGTCCAAGACGAGCAGTACTTC
D: -; V: TRBV10-2; size: -; J: TRBJ1-5; CDR3: CASSCCGEGQGNQPQHF; DNA: TGCGCCAGCTCATGTTGCGGGGAAGGGCAGGGCAATCAGCCCCAGCATTTT
D: TRBD2; V: TRBV7-9; size: -; J: TRBJ2-5; CDR3: CARKRGEVGRVTQYF; DNA: TGTGCCAGAAAACGGGGGGAGGTGGGTAGGGTGACCCAGTACTTC
D: -; V: TRBV18; size: -; J: TRBJ2-7; CDR3: CASSQYRDEQYF; DNA: TGTGCCAGCTCTCAATACAGGGACGAGCAGTACTTC
D: TRBD2; V: TRBV10-2; size: -; J: TRBJ2-3; CDR3: CASNELAGDTDTQYF; DNA: TGCGCCAGCAACGAACTAGCGGGGGACACAGATACGCAGTATTTT
D: -; V: TRBV19; size: once; J: TRBJ2-7; CDR3: CASSMGGGFRYEQYF; DNA: TGTGCCAGTAGTATGGGAGGAGGATTTAGGTACGAGCAGTACTTC
D: -; V: TRBV14; size: -; J: TRBJ2-7; CDR3: CASSQVLAWYRPYYEQYF; DNA: TGTGCCAGCAGCCAAGTTTTGGCGTGGTACAGACCTTACTACGAGCAGTACTTC
D: -; V: TRBV27; size: -; J: TRBJ2-7; CDR3: CASSSGVQYEQYF; DNA: TGTGCCAGCAGTTCAGGGGTCCAATACGAGCAGTACTTC
D: -; V: TRBV5-6; size: -; J: TRBJ2-7; CDR3: CASSSGPYEQYF; DNA: TGTGCCAGCAGCTCCGGCCCCTACGAGCAGTACTTC
D: -; V: TRBV27; size: -; J: TRBJ1-2; CDR3: CASSLSSSYGYTF; DNA: TGTGCCAGCAGTTTAAGCAGCAGTTATGGCTACACCTTC
D: -; V: TRBV29-1; size: -; J: TRBJ2-7; CDR3: CSVDGGDGSYEQYF; DNA: TGCAGCGTTGACGGGGGTGACGGCTCCTACGAGCAGTACTTC
D: -; V: TRBV29-1; size: -; J: TRBJ2-7; CDR3: CSVEWRAREQYF; DNA: TGCAGCGTTGAATGGAGGGCCCGCGAGCAGTACTTC
D: -; V: TRBV4-2; size: -; J: TRBJ1-1; CDR3: CASSQEWGWEAFF; DNA: TGTGCCAGCAGCCAAGAATGGGGATGGGAAGCTTTCTTT
D: TRBD2; V: TRBV27; size: -; J: TRBJ2-7; CDR3: CASGNPQRAGYHEQYF; DNA: TGTGCCAGCGGAAACCCCCAGCGAGCGGGGTACCACGAGCAGTACTTC
D: -; V: TRBV10-2; size: -; J: TRBJ1-2; CDR3: CASSEGLELGKGYTF; DNA: TGCGCCAGCAGTGAGGGACTAGAGTTGGGGAAAGGCTACACCTTC
D: TRBD2; V: TRBV7-2; size: -; J: TRBJ2-7; CDR3: CASSLTGSWTSGGYEQYF; DNA: TGTGCCAGCAGCTTAACTGGGTCCTGGACTAGCGGGGGTTACGAGCAGTACTTC
D: -; V: TRBV14; size: -; J: TRBJ2-3; CDR3: CASSHRGFTDTQYF; DNA: TGTGCCAGCAGCCATCGAGGATTCACAGATACGCAGTATTTT
D: -; V: TRBV4-2; size: once; J: TRBJ1-2; CDR3: CASSQDISGERYGYTF; DNA: TGTGCCAGCAGCCAAGATATTTCAGGTGAACGCTATGGCTACACCTTC
D: TRBD1; V: TRBV6-5; size: -; J: TRBJ1-5; CDR3: CASSTQGKGDQPQHF; DNA: TGTGCCAGCAGTACACAGGGGAAAGGGGATCAGCCCCAGCATTTT
D: -; V: TRBV7-4; size: -; J: TRBJ2-7; CDR3: CASSFSSSSYEQYF; DNA: TGTGCCAGCAGCTTTAGTTCCAGCTCCTACGAGCAGTACTTC
D: -; V: TRBV11-2; size: -; J: TRBJ1-6; CDR3: CASSLETGNSPLHF; DNA: TGTGCCAGCAGCTTAGAAACAGGAAATTCACCCCTCCACTTT
D: -; V: TRBV5-5; size: -; J: TRBJ1-6; CDR3: CASSPGPRNSPLHF; DNA: TGTGCCAGCAGCCCGGGACCCCGTAATTCACCCCTCCACTTT
D: -; V: TRBV19; size: -; J: TRBJ1-6; CDR3: CASRQKATRVVNSPLHF; DNA: TGTGCCAGTAGACAGAAGGCCACGCGAGTGGTAAATTCACCCCTCCACTTT
D: -; V: TRBV6-4; size: -; J: TRBJ2-2; CDR3: CASSGTAGGELFF; DNA: TGTGCCAGCAGTGGGACAGCAGGCGGGGAGCTGTTTTTT
D: -; V: TRBV7-8; size: -; J: TRBJ1-4; CDR3: CASSLVGVQANEKLFF; DNA: TGTGCCAGCAGCTTAGTGGGGGTCCAGGCGAATGAAAAACTGTTTTTT
D: TRBD1; V: TRBV6-5; size: -; J: TRBJ2-3; CDR3: CAIGPRQGITDTQYF; DNA: TGTGCCATCGGCCCCCGACAGGGGATAACAGATACGCAGTATTTT
D: -; V: TRBV7-9; size: -; J: TRBJ2-5; CDR3: CASSEAQGHQETQYF; DNA: TGTGCCAGCTCTGAGGCACAGGGTCACCAAGAGACCCAGTACTTC
D: TRBD2; V: TRBV15; size: -; J: TRBJ2-3; CDR3: CATSTRKAGGDTQYF; DNA: TGTGCCACCAGCACCCGGAAGGCGGGGGGGGATACGCAGTATTTT
D: TRBD1; V: TRBV27; size: -; J: TRBJ1-1; CDR3: CASTDRVATEAFF; DNA: TGTGCCAGCACTGACAGGGTCGCCACTGAAGCTTTCTTT
D: -; V: TRBV28; size: -; J: TRBJ1-5; CDR3: CASSLVGNNQPQHF; DNA: TGTGCCAGCAGTTTGGTAGGGAACAATCAGCCCCAGCATTTT
D: TRBD2; V: TRBV19; size: -; J: TRBJ2-7; CDR3: CASSITSGTSYEQYF; DNA: TGTGCCAGTAGTATTACTAGCGGAACCTCCTACGAGCAGTACTTC
D: -; V: TRBV27; size: -; J: TRBJ2-7; CDR3: CASSLTRGQEQYF; DNA: TGTGCCAGCAGTTTAACGAGGGGTCAAGAGCAGTACTTC
D: -; V: TRBV19; size: once; J: TRBJ1-4; CDR3: CASSPLMGTNEKLFF; DNA: TGTGCCAGTAGTCCCCTGATGGGAACTAATGAAAAACTGTTTTTT